The 10 T cell receptor beta chains below all came from one sample that was sequenced in a study of T cells after yellow fever vaccination. Using its own MiXCR run on the 5' RACE reads, TCRdb lists one record per CDR3 protein. Among about 240,000 distinct CDR3 sequences listed, 6.5% to 8.5% were seen once. The specimen was CD4+ T cells sorted from PBMCs, collected 15 days after the yellow fever booster vaccination. The receptors derive from a man aged 30-40 years who received the YFV17D yellow fever vaccine.

This clonotype was seen repeatedly, ten times or more. The genes are TRBV16 and TRBJ1-1; D not certain. The V end lost 1 base, the J end lost 2 bases, and 5 bases lay between the germline ends. The CDR3 is made up of 13 amino acids. Germline CDR1 and CDR2: KGHSY and FQNENV. The CDR3 DNA reads TGTGCCAGCAGCCAATACAGTAACACTGAAGCTTTCTTT. Protein product: CASSQYSNTEAFF.

This clonotype was detected many times. This chain joins TRBV6-2 or TRBV6-3 and TRBJ2-7; possible D gene TRBD1, 5 bases. Trimming left V 6 bases short and J 3 bases short, with 12 bases between. Germline assignment: CDR1 MNHEY and CDR2 SVGEGT. CDR3 length: 13 residues. The CDR3 is CASSEQEGYEQYF. The CDR3 coding sequence is TGTGCCAGCAGCGAACAGGAAGGCTACGAGCAGTACTTC.

This rearrangement joins TRBV6-2 or TRBV6-3 to TRBJ2-4, with D unresolved. This CDR3 has 12 amino acids. V was cut by 6 bases and J by 7 bases, with 10 bases left in between. CDR1 and CDR2 (germline): MNHEY, SVGEGT. The CDR3 region is CASSHDENIQYF. The CDR3 DNA follows: TGTGCCAGCAGCCACGACGAGAACATTCAGTACTTC.

This clonotype has a count of ten or more. The chain has TRBV5-1 and TRBJ2-1; possible D gene TRBD2, 6 bases. The V and J ends lost 4 bases and 6 bases respectively, with 14 bases between them. In germline, CDR1 is SGHRS, CDR2 YFSETQ. The CDR3 has 14 residues. Here the CDR3 DNA reads TGCGCCAGCAGCACACCACTAGCAACCAATGAGCAGTTCTTC. Its translation: CASSTPLATNEQFF. Full variable domain (rest looked up from reference TRBV5-1 and TRBJ2-1): KAGVTQTPRYLIKTRGQQVTLSCSPISGHRSVSWYQQTPGQGLQFLFEYFSETQRNKGNFPGRFSGRQFSNSRSEMNVSTLELGDSALYLCASSTPLATNEQFFGPGTRLTVL.

This chain connects TRBV5-4 to TRBJ2-7, with 9 positions matching TRBD1. The V gene's germline CDR1 is SGHNT and CDR2 YYREEE (reference sequence). J was trimmed by 7 bases and V by 3 bases; bases with no gene match: 5. The CDR3 totals 13 residues. The DNA of the CDR3 is TGTGCCAGCAGCTACAGGGGGCGAGGGGAGCAGTACTTC. Translating it yields CASSYRGRGEQYF.

The chain combines TRBV18 with TRBJ1-3; 8 bases fit TRBD1. This CDR3 is built from 18 residues. Per the germline V gene, CDR1 is KGHSH and CDR2 is LQKENI. J was trimmed by 4 bases and V by 4 bases; bases with no gene match: 15. CDR3 sequence (DNA): TGTGCCAGCTCACGGATAAACGACAGGGGACGGTCGGGAAACACCATATATTTT. Translating it yields CASSRINDRGRSGNTIYF.

This clonotype was counted a few times. At one end the junction does not follow the germline gene, possibly because of a read error. The rearrangement links TRBV7-7 to TRBJ2-1; TRBD2 is a possible D gene (6 bases). Germline-derived CDR1 and CDR2 are SSHAT and FNYEAQ (reference sequence). The CDR3 consists of 19 residues. The CDR3 here is CASSRQPLTSSRGHNEQFF. The CDR3, as DNA: TGTGCTAGCAGCCGCCAGCCCTTGACTAGTTCCCGGGGTCACAATGAGCAGTTCTTC.

V gene TRBV10-2 combines with J gene TRBJ2-7; D is possibly TRBD1 (6 bases). The CDR3 totals 13 residues. V was cut by 0 bases and J by 3 bases, with 6 bases left in between. Per the germline V gene, CDR1 is WSHSY and CDR2 is SAAADI. The CDR3 DNA follows: TGCGCCAGCAGTGAGTCAGGGGGCTACGAGCAGTACTTC. It translates to CASSESGGYEQYF.

This clonotype was detected ten times or more. This chain links TRBV3-1 with TRBJ2-4; 8 nucleotides line up with TRBD2. This CDR3 comprises 17 residues. From germline, CDR1 is LGHDT and CDR2 YNNKEL (reference sequence). The ends lost 0 bases at V and 1 base at J; junction bases unmatched: 5. For the CDR3, the DNA is TGTGCCAGCAGCCAAGAAGAAGCGGGAGTTGCCAAAAACATTCAGTACTTC. This codes for CASSQEEAGVAKNIQYF. Complete variable domain (other parts from reference TRBV3-1 and TRBJ2-4): DTAVSQTPKYLVTQMGNDKSIKCEQNLGHDTMYWYKQDSKKFLKIMFSYNNKELIINETVPNRFSPKSPDKAHLNLHINSLELGDSAVYFCASSQEEAGVAKNIQYFGAGTRLSVL.

In its sample, this clonotype was seen a few times. V is TRBV20-1 and J is TRBJ1-5; TRBD1 matches 9 bases. J gave up 4 bases and V 2 bases, and 6 bases lay outside the gene matches. Germline V CDR1 and CDR2: DFQATT, SNEGSKA (reference sequence). The CDR3 extends over 15 amino acids. The CDR3 region is CSARRQGGNNQPQHF. In DNA, the CDR3 is TGCAGTGCTAGACGACAGGGGGGAAATAATCAGCCCCAGCATTTT.